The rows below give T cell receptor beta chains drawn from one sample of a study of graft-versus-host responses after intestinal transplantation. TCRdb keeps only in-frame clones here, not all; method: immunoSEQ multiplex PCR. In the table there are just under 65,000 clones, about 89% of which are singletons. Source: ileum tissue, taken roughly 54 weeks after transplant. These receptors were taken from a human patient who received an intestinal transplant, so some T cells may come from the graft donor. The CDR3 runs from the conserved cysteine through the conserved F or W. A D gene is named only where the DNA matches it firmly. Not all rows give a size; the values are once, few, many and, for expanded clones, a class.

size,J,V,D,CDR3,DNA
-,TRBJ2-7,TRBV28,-,CASSPATYEQYF,TGTGCCAGCAGTCCTGCGACTTACGAGCAGTACTTC
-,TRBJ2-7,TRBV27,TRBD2,CASSPGLAGGPEEQYF,TGTGCCAGCAGTCCAGGACTAGCGGGAGGGCCGGAGGAGCAGTACTTC
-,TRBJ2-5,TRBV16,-,CASSQFPDTQETQYF,TGTGCCAGCAGCCAATTCCCCGACACGCAAGAGACCCAGTACTTC
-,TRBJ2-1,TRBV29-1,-,CSVPGMERSYNEQFF,TGCAGCGTCCCAGGGATGGAGAGATCCTACAATGAGCAGTTCTTC
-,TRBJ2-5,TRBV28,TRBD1,CASSLMAGGEETQYF,TGTGCCAGCAGTTTAATGGCAGGGGGTGAGGAGACCCAGTACTTC
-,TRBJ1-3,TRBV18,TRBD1,CASSQSTGSGNTIYF,TGTGCCAGCTCACAGTCGACAGGGTCTGGAAACACCATATATTTT
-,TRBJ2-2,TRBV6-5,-,CASSYLAIGELFF,TGTGCCAGCAGTTACTTAGCTATCGGGGAGCTGTTTTTT
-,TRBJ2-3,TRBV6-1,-,CAIGRGLGADTQYF,TGTGCCATAGGGCGGGGTCTCGGCGCAGATACGCAGTATTTT
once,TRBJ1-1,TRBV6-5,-,CASSYRANTEAFF,TGTGCCAGCAGTTATAGGGCGAACACTGAAGCTTTCTTT
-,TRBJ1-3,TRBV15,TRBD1,CATSGDRSSGNTIYF,TGTGCCACCAGTGGGGACAGAAGCTCTGGAAACACCATATATTTT
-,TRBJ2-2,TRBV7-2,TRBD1,CASSLVPQGALTGELFF,TGTGCCAGCAGCTTAGTTCCGCAGGGGGCCCTTACCGGGGAGCTGTTTTTT
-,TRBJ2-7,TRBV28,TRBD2,CASSLLAAYEQYF,TGTGCCAGCAGTTTACTAGCGGCCTACGAGCAGTACTTC
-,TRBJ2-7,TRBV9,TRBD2,CASSVSGATYEQYF,TGTGCCAGCAGCGTGAGCGGGGCGACCTACGAGCAGTACTTC
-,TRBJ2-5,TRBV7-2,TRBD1,CASSPDRGIRKETQYF,TGTGCCAGCAGCCCCGACAGGGGTATTAGGAAGGAGACCCAGTACTTC
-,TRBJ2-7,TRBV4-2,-,CASSRWGLVGQDSYEQYF,TGTGCCAGCAGCCGGTGGGGTCTTGTAGGGCAAGACTCCTACGAGCAGTACTTC
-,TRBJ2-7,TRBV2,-,CATYVGTGTRKYEQYF,TGTGCCACCTACGTCGGCACCGGGACTCGGAAATACGAGCAGTACTTC
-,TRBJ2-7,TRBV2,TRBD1,CASTKQQGISYEQYF,TGTGCCAGCACCAAACAACAGGGGATCTCCTACGAGCAGTACTTC
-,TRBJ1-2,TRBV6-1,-,CASSSDRRF,TGTGCCAGCAGTAGCGACAGGCGCTTC
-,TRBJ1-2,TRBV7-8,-,CASSLASRGFMPYGYTF,TGTGCCAGCAGCTTAGCCAGTAGGGGGTTCATGCCCTATGGCTACACCTTC
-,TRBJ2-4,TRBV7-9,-,CASSSRKVVVEAKNIQYF,TGTGCCAGCAGCTCTCGTAAGGTTGTGGTAGAGGCCAAAAACATTCAGTACTTC
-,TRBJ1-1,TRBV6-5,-,CASSYSGGREAFF,TGTGCCAGCAGTTACTCGGGGGGACGCGAAGCTTTCTTT
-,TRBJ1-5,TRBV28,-,CASSYGNSNQPQHF,TGTGCCAGCAGTTACGGGAATAGCAATCAGCCCCAGCATTTT
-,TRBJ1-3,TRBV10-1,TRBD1,CASSPPGQLSGNTIYF,TGCGCCAGCAGCCCACCGGGACAGCTCTCTGGAAACACCATATATTTT
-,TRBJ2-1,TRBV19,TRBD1,CASSSSPDRGAHNEQFF,TGTGCCAGTAGTAGCAGTCCCGACAGGGGGGCCCACAATGAGCAGTTCTTC
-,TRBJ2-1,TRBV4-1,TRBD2,CASSQASGSVYNEQFF,TGCGCCAGCAGCCAAGCTAGCGGGAGCGTCTACAATGAGCAGTTCTTC
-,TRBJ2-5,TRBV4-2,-,CASSQEGGAYRPQETQYF,TGTGCCAGCAGCCAAGAGGGGGGCGCCTACCGGCCCCAAGAGACCCAGTACTTC
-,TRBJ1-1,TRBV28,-,CASSPDNTEAFF,TGTGCCAGCAGCCCGGACAACACTGAAGCTTTCTTT
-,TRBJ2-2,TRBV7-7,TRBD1,CASRDTGTGGPGELFF,TGTGCCAGCAGAGATACCGGGACAGGGGGCCCCGGGGAGCTGTTTTTT
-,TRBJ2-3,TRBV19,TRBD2,CASSTPIGLAGLTDTQYF,TGTGCCAGTAGTACCCCGATTGGACTAGCGGGTCTCACAGATACGCAGTATTTT
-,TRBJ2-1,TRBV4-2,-,CASSQEGPNEQFF,TGTGCCAGCAGCCAAGAAGGTCCCAATGAGCAGTTCTTC
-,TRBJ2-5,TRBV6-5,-,CASKLTAEETQYF,TGTGCCAGCAAGTTAACAGCTGAGGAGACCCAGTACTTC
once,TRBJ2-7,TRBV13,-,CASSLERGFYEQYF,TGTGCCAGCAGCCTGGAGAGAGGTTTTTACGAGCAGTACTTC
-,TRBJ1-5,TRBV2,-,CASSGQAQPQHF,TGTGCCAGCAGTGGACAGGCTCAGCCCCAGCATTTT
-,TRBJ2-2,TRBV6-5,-,CASSYGTITGELFF,TGTGCCAGCAGTTACGGGACAATTACCGGGGAGCTGTTTTTT
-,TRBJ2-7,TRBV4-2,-,CASSQSYSTGLANYEQYF,TGTGCCAGCAGCCAATCGTATTCTACCGGCCTAGCGAACTACGAGCAGTACTTC
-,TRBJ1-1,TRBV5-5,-,CASSSWRNTEAFF,TGTGCCAGCAGCTCGTGGCGGAACACTGAAGCTTTCTTT